The clone carrying this T cell receptor (beta chain) was seen ten or more times. TCRdb re-called the 5' RACE reads with MiXCR, one entry per CDR3 protein. Of about 46,000 distinct CDR3 sequences listed, approximately 9% were seen once; the top ten hold over 4.5%. The data were obtained in a study of early T cells in non-severe SARS-CoV-2 infection. The CDR3 spans 16 residues. Unmatched junction bases numbered 7, after V lost 0 bases and J lost 4 bases. Per the germline V gene, CDR1 is DFQATT and CDR2 is SNEGSKA (reference sequence). The chain combines TRBV20-1 with TRBJ2-1, with TRBD2 matching over 9 bases. The material sequenced was whole blood, taken at baseline. This TCR derives from an adult who was a healthcare worker with PCR-confirmed SARS-CoV-2 infection or an uninfected control (not recorded which). CDR3 nucleotides: TGCAGTGCTAGAGATCCCGCTAGCGGGGAGTACAATGAGCAGTTCTTC. This sequence encodes CSARDPASGEYNEQFF.